This T cell receptor beta chain is from a study of T-cell reconstitution after alpha-beta-depleted transplantation in children. A TCRbeta library incorporating unique molecular identifiers was prepared. TCRdb re-derived calls from the PCR reads in MiXCR, one entry per CDR3 protein. The sample includes about 980,000 distinct CDR3 sequences, roughly 31% of them seen just once. The germline gives CDR1 MGHRA, CDR2 YSYEKL. The CDR3 extends over 13 amino acids. The V end lost 8 bases, the J end lost 0 bases, and 10 bases lay between the germline ends. For this clonotype: The target antigen is unknown.

Study-wide findings and caveats: At around two months after transplant, the alpha-beta T cells were reportedly derived from several hundred expanded clones that came from non-depleted graft cells. It was newly produced T cells that mostly accounted for T-cell counts and diversity one year after transplant. Surviving thymic progenitors and recipient T cells were the source of high TCRbeta diversity at day 60 in some patients.

The starting material was PBMCs, mostly from graft donor cells, obtained 360 days after TCRalphabeta/CD19-depleted stem cell transplant. The rearrangement uses TRBV4-1 and TRBJ2-5; possible D gene TRBD1, 5 bases. The origin of this receptor is a boy in the first two years of life who had a stem cell transplant for SCID, so the T cells may come from the graft donor. The CDR3 DNA reads as TGCGCCAGCCGAGACAGTTACCAAGAGACCCAGTACTTC. Protein product: CASRDSYQETQYF.